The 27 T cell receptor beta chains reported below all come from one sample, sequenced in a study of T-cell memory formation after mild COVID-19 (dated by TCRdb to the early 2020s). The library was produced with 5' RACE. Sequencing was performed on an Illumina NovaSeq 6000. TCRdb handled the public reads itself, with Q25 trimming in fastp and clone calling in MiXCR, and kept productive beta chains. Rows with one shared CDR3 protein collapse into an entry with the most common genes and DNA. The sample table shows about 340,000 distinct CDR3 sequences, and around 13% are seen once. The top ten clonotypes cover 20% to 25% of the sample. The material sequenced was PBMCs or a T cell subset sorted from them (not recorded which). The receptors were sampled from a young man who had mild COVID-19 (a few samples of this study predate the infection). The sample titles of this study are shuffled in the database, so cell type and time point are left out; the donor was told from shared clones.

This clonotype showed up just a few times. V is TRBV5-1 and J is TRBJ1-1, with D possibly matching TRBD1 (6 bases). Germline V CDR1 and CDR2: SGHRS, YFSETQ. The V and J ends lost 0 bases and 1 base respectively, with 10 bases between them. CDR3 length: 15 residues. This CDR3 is CASSLVLGGNTEAFF. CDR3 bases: TGCGCCAGCAGCTTGGTCTTAGGGGGGAACACTGAAGCTTTCTTT.

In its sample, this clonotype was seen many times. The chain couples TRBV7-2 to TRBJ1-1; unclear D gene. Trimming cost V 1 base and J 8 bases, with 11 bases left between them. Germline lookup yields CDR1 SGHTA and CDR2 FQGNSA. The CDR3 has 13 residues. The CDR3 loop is CASSLDMASEAFF. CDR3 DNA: TGTGCCAGCAGCTTAGACATGGCCTCCGAAGCTTTCTTT.

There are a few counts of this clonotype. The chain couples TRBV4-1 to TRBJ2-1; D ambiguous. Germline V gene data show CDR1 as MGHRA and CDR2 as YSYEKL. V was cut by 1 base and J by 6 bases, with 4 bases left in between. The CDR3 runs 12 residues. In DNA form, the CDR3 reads TGCGCCAGCAGCCAAGTAGGCAATGAGCAGTTCTTC. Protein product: CASSQVGNEQFF.

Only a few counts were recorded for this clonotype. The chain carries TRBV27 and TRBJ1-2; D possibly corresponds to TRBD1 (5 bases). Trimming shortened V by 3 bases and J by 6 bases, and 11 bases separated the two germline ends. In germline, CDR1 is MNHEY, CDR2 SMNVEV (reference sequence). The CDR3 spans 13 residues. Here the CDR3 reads CASSLRGVNGYTF. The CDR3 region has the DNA TGTGCCAGCAGTTTGAGAGGGGTTAATGGCTACACCTTC.

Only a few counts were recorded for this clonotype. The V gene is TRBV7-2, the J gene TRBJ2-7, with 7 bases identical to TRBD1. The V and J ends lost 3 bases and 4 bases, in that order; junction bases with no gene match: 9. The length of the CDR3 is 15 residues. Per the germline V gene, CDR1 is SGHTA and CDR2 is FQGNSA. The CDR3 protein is CASSFQMGQKYEQYF. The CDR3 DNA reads TGTGCCAGCAGCTTCCAGATGGGACAGAAATACGAGCAGTACTTC.

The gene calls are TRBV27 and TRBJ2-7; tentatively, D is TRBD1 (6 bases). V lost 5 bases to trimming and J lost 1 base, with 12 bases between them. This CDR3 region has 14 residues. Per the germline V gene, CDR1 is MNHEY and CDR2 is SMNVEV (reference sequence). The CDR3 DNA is TGTGCCAGCAGTCCCACAGGGCGGTCCTACGAGCAGTACGTC. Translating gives CASSPTGRSYEQYV.

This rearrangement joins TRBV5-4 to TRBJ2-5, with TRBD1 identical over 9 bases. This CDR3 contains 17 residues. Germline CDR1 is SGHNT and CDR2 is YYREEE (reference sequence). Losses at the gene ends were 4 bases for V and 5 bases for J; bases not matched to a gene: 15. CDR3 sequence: CASSQASGTGLRETQYF. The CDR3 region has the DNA TGTGCCAGCAGCCAGGCTTCCGGGACAGGGTTAAGGGAGACCCAGTACTTC.

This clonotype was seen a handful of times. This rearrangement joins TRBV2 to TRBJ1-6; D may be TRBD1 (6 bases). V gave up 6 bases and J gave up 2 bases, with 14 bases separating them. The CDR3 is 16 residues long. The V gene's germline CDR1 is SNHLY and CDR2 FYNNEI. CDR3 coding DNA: TGTGCCAGCAGGGATAACAGGGCCGCCTATAATTCACCCCTCCACTTT. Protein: CASRDNRAAYNSPLHF.

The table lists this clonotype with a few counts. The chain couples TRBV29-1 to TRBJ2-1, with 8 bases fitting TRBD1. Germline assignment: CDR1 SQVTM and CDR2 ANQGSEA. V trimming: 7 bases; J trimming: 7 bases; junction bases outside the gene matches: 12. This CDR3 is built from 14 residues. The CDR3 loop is CSGRRQGAGNEQFF. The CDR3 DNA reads TGCAGCGGGCGAAGGCAGGGGGCAGGGAATGAGCAGTTCTTC.

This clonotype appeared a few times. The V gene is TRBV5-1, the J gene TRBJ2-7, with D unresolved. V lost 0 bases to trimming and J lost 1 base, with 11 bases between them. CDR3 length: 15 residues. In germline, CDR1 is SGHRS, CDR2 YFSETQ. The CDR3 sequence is CASSLVGPESYEQYV. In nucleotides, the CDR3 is TGCGCCAGCAGCTTGGTAGGGCCCGAATCCTACGAGCAGTACGTC.

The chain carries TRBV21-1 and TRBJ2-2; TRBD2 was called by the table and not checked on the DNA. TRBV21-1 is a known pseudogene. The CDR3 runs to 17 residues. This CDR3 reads CASSRPRTSVSAGELFF. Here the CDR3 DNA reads TGTGCCAGCAGCAGGCCCAGGACTAGCGTGAGCGCCGGGGAGCTGTTTTTT.

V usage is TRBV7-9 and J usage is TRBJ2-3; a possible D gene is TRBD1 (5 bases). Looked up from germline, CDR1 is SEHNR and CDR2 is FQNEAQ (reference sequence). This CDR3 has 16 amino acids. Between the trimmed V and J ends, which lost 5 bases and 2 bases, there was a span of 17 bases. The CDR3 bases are TGTGCCAGCAGCCCGGGCGGACAAGCGTTCACAGATACGCAGTATTTT. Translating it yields CASSPGGQAFTDTQYF.

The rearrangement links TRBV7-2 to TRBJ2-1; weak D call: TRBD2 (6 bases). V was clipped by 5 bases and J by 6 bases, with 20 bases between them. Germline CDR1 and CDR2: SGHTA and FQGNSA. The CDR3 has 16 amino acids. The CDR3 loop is CASSQHAGREVNEQFF. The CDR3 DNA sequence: TGTGCCAGCAGCCAGCACGCCGGGAGAGAGGTCAATGAGCAGTTCTTC.

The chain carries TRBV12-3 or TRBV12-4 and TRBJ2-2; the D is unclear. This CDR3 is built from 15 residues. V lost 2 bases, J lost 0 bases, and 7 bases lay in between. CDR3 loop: CASSLPRSNTGELFF. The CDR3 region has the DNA TGTGCCAGCAGTTTACCCAGATCGAACACCGGGGAGCTGTTTTTT.

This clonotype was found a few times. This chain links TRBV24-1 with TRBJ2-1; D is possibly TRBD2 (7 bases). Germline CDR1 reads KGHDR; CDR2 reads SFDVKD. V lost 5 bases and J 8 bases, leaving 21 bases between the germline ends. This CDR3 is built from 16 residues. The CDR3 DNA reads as TGTGCCACCAGTGGTGGATTGGGGGGGCAAGAAGATGAGCAGTTCTTC. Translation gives CATSGGLGGQEDEQFF.

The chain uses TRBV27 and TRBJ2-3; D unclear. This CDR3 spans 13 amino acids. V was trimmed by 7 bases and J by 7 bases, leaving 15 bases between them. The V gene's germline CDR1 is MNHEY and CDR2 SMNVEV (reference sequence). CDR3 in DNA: TGTGCCAGCAATCCCCTAGAGTCCAATACGCAGTATTTT. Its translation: CASNPLESNTQYF.

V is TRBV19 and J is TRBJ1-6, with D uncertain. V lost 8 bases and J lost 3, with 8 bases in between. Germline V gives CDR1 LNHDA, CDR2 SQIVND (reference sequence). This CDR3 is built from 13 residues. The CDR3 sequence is CASEDRYNSPLHF. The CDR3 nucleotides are TGTGCCAGTGAAGACCGCTATAATTCACCCCTCCACTTT.

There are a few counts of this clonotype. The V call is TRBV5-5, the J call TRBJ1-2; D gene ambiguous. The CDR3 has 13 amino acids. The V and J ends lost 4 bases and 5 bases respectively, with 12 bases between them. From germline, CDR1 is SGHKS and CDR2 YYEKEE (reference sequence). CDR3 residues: CASSPMRNYGYTF. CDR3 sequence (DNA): TGTGCCAGCAGCCCAATGCGGAATTATGGCTACACCTTC.

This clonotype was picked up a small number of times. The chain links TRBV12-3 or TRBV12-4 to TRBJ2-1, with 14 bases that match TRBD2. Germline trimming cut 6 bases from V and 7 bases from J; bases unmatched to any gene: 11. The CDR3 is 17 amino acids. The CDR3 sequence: CASSWTSGGPLGNEQFF. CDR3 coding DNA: TGTGCCAGCAGCTGGACTAGCGGGGGGCCTTTGGGGAATGAGCAGTTCTTC.

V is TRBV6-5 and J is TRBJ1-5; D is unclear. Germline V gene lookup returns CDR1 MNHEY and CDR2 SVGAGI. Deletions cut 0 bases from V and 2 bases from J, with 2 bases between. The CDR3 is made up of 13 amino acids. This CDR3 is CASSYSRNQPQHF. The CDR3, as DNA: TGTGCCAGCAGTTACTCTCGCAATCAGCCCCAGCATTTT.

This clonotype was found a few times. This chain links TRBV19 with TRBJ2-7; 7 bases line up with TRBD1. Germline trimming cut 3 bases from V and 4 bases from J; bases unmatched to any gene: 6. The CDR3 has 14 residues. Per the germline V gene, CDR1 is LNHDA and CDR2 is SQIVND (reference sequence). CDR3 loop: CASSISQGPYEQYF. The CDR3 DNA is TGTGCCAGTAGTATCTCACAGGGGCCTTACGAGCAGTACTTC.

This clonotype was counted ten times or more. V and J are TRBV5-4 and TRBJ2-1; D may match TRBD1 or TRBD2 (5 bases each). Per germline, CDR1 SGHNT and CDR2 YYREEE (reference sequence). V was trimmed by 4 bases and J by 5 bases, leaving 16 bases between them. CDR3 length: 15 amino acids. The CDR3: CASSQPARGHNEQFF. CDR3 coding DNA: TGTGCCAGCAGCCAACCGGCGAGGGGACACAATGAGCAGTTCTTC.

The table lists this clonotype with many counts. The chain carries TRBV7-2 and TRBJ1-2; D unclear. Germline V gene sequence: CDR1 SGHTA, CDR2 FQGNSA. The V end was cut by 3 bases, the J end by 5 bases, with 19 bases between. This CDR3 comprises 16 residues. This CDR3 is CASSFTVNPDSYGYTF. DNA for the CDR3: TGTGCCAGCAGCTTTACCGTTAACCCAGATTCATATGGCTACACCTTC.

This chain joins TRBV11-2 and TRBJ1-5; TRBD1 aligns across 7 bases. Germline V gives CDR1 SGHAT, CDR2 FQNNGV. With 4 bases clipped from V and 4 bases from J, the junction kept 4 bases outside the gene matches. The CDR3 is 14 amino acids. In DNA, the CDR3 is TGTGCCAGCAGCTCCGACAGGGAAAATCAGCCCCAGCATTTT. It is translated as CASSSDRENQPQHF.

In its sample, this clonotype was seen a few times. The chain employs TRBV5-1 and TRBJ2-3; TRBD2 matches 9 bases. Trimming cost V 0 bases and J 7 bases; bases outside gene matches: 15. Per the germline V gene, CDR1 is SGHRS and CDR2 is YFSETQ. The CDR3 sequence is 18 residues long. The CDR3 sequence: CASSLEIKLVTSGNTQYF. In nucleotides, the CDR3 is TGCGCCAGCAGCTTGGAGATCAAACTCGTGACTAGCGGCAATACGCAGTATTTT.

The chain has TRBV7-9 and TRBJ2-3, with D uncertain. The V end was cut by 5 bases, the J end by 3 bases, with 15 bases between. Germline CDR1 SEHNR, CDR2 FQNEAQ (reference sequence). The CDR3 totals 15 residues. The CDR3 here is CASSPDVGLTDTQYF. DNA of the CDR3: TGTGCCAGCAGCCCGGACGTAGGCCTGACAGATACGCAGTATTTT.

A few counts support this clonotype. In DNA form, the CDR3 reads TGTGCCAGCAGCGTAGACCCATCCGCACGGGGCACTGAAGCTTTCTTT. Its translation: CASSVDPSARGTEAFF. The J gene is TRBJ1-1, the V gene TRBV9; unclear D gene. CDR1 SGDLS and CDR2 YYNGEE come from the germline V gene. This CDR3 spans 16 amino acids. Trimming stripped 0 bases from V and 4 bases from J, with 16 bases between.